In this sample, the clone carrying this T cell receptor (beta chain) turned up once. The data were obtained in a study of control samples from healthy donors and cancer patients. Generated by immunoSEQ multiplex PCR, the TCRdb table keeps only in-frame clones and is missing some. Of about 150,000 clones in the sample, 93% are singletons; the top ten hold about 2.4%. V shed 1 base, J shed 5 bases, and the junction held 0 bases outside the gene matches. This CDR3 is 13 amino acids long. The germline V gene has CDR1 MGHRA and CDR2 YSYEKL. The sample comprised blood. J is TRBJ2-5 and V is TRBV4-1; 8 nucleotides match TRBD1. The receptor comes from a man aged 45-65 years in good health. The CDR3 protein is CASSQAGGETQYF. The CDR3 DNA reads TGCGCCAGCAGCCAAGCAGGGGGCGAGACCCAGTACTTC.